The sequence of this T cell receptor (beta chain) was determined in a study of cytomegalovirus exposure and HLA in healthy donors. General observations from the study: From TCR beta sequences, most subjects' HLA-A and HLA-B alleles were reportedly predicted accurately. Analyzed later, association rates of TCRs varied across HLA loci, with DRB1 most and HLA-C fewest. The classifier reportedly diagnosed cytomegalovirus status with high sensitivity and specificity.

The length of the CDR3 is 13 residues. Germline CDR1 and CDR2: SEHNR and FQNEAQ (reference sequence). The PCR had 60 Vbeta and 13 Jbeta primers. Authors' methods: Some 10 million shared chains were among the roughly 80 million unique TCR beta chains that a later analysis counted. Here immunoSEQ multiplex PCR was the method, and the copy in TCRdb shows in-frame clones only, minus some. The V and J calls and clone size come from that table; D and trimming were worked out from the DNA. The data show about 170,000 clones, roughly 67% seen once. For this clone: The antigen is undetermined. Relative to the germline gene, one junction end is altered; a read error may explain this.

The material sequenced was PBMCs. The chain has TRBV7-9 and TRBJ1-6, with D hard to call. This sequence was found in a woman between 18 and 29 years old in good health and CMV-seropositive. CDR3 in DNA: TGTTCCAGCAGCTTAGGGCCGGGGTCACCCCTCCACTTT. Protein product: CSSSLGPGSPLHF.